This T cell receptor beta chain was identified in a study of cytomegalovirus exposure and HLA in healthy donors. Overall study context: Researchers previously reported finding fewer than 120 million unique TCR beta sequences from approximately 200 million T cells.

V gave up 5 bases and J gave up 1 base, with 11 bases separating them. Germline CDR1 and CDR2: SGHAT and FQNNGV. The CDR3 spans 14 residues. It was with 60 Vbeta and 13 Jbeta primers that the PCR ran. Method: immunoSEQ multiplex PCR; TCRdb's copy keeps in-frame clones and lacks some. The table has some 130,000 clones, 70% to 80% seen once. A word on this clone: Its antigen is currently unknown.

Study-wide results and caveats: Clonal expansion, a later analysis showed, was greater in HLA-associated TCR beta chains than in equally common others. Reported findings show TCR beta sequences accurately forecast HLA-A and HLA-B alleles in most subjects.

This sequence joins TRBV11-2 and TRBJ1-1; D gene ambiguous. The source is a man in his forties in good health and CMV-seropositive. The sample comprised PBMCs. The CDR3 here is CASSVVRGNTEAFF. The CDR3 DNA follows: TGTGCCAGCAGCGTGGTGAGAGGGAACACTGAAGCTTTCTTT.